A selection of T cell receptor beta chains follows, all from one sample in a study of blood T cell repertoires in COVID-19. Produced via immunoSEQ multiplex PCR; TCRdb's table is partial and in-frame only. Of over 100,000 clones listed, about 84% are singletons. Sequencing used peripheral blood. The receptors stem from a woman aged 60-75 years with acute or convalescent COVID-19. The CDR3 runs from the conserved cysteine through the conserved F or W. A D gene is named only where the DNA matches it firmly. Clone size appears in some rows only: once, few, many, or a class for an expanded clone.

clone size	V gene	D gene	J gene	CDR3 DNA	CDR3 protein
-	TRBV9	-	TRBJ2-2	TGTGCCAGCAGCGTAGGCCAGGATTTCAACACCGGGGAGCTGTTTTTT	CASSVGQDFNTGELFF
-	TRBV14	TRBD1	TRBJ2-3	TGTGCCAGCAGCCGAACAGGGGGCTTTTCCACAGATACGCAGTATTTT	CASSRTGGFSTDTQYF
-	TRBV4-1	TRBD1	TRBJ1-2	TGCGCCAGCAGCCAAGATGAGGGGGCGCCTGGCAATGGCTACACCTTC	CASSQDEGAPGNGYTF
-	TRBV9	TRBD1	TRBJ1-2	TGTGCCAGCAGTCCTACCGGGACAGGGAACTATGGCTACACCTTC	CASSPTGTGNYGYTF
-	TRBV5-1	-	TRBJ1-3	TGCGCCAGCAGCTTGGGGGCTAATGGAAACACCATATATTTT	CASSLGANGNTIYF
-	TRBV5-6	TRBD1	TRBJ1-1	TGTGCCAGCAGCCCCGGGACAGTGAACACTGAAGCTTTCTTT	CASSPGTVNTEAFF
-	TRBV10-3	TRBD1	TRBJ1-1	TGTGCCATCAGTAGCTCAGGGGGCGGTGTTTACTACACTGAAGCTTTCTTT	CAISSSGGGVYYTEAFF
-	TRBV6-1	TRBD1	TRBJ1-1	TGTGCCAGCAGAACAGGGGTGGGGAACACTGAAGCTTTCTTT	CASRTGVGNTEAFF
-	TRBV15	-	TRBJ2-6	TGTGCCACCAGCAGAGATATCGTCAGGGCCCGGAGCTCTGGGGCCAACGTCCTGACTTTC	CATSRDIVRARSSGANVLTF
-	TRBV27	TRBD1	TRBJ1-4	TGTGCCAGCAAGACAGGGGTGACCAATGAAAAACTGTTTTTT	CASKTGVTNEKLFF
-	TRBV5-1	-	TRBJ2-2	TGCGCCAGCAGCTTTCAGGGGTACGGGGAGCTGTTTTTT	CASSFQGYGELFF
-	TRBV6-5	-	TRBJ2-7	TGTGCCAGCAATTACCGCTTCAGCTCCTACGAGCAGTACTTC	CASNYRFSSYEQYF
-	TRBV6-5	-	TRBJ1-1	TGTGCCAGCAGTAAACAGGATTTGAACACTGAAGCTTTCTTT	CASSKQDLNTEAFF
-	TRBV14	-	TRBJ2-5	TGTGCCAGCAGCCAAAGGATGGGGCGGGAGACCCAGTACTTC	CASSQRMGRETQYF
-	TRBV7-8	TRBD1	TRBJ2-7	TGTGCCAGCAGCCCGGAGAGACAGGGGCCGGTTCCCTTCTCCTACGAGCAGTACTTC	CASSPERQGPVPFSYEQYF
-	TRBV4-2	TRBD2	TRBJ2-5	TGTGCCAGCAGCCAAGAACAGGGGACTAGCGGGCTTCAAGAGACCCAGTACTTC	CASSQEQGTSGLQETQYF
-	TRBV7-9	-	TRBJ1-1	TGTGCCAGCAGCTCAGGGGACCCGAACACTGAAGCTTTCTTT	CASSSGDPNTEAFF
-	TRBV7-3	-	TRBJ2-3	TGTGCCAGCAGCTCTACTCCTAGCACAGATACGCAGTATTTT	CASSSTPSTDTQYF
-	TRBV15	TRBD1	TRBJ1-4	TGTGCCACCAGCAGAGGGGGACAGGGGAATGAAAAACTGTTTTTT	CATSRGGQGNEKLFF
-	TRBV9	TRBD2	TRBJ2-3	TGTGCCAGCAGCGTAGATTCAGCGGGGGGACACACAGATACGCAGTATTTT	CASSVDSAGGHTDTQYF
once	TRBV27	-	TRBJ1-5	TGTGCCAGCAGTTCCCTTCTTGGGGGCCCTCAGCCCCAGCATTTT	CASSSLLGGPQPQHF
-	TRBV20-1	-	TRBJ1-5	TGCAGTGCTAGTAACTCCAATCAGCCCCAGCATTTT	CSASNSNQPQHF
-	TRBV27	-	TRBJ2-5	TGTGCCAGCAGTCCACTTCGGGGGACCCAGTACTTC	CASSPLRGTQYF
-	TRBV19	-	TRBJ1-6	TGTGCCAGTAGTAATTGGGGCAGCAAGAATTCACCCCTCCACTTT	CASSNWGSKNSPLHF
once	TRBV24-1	-	TRBJ2-3	TGTGCCACCAGTGATTCTGCGGCAATTGGGGATACGCAGTATTTT	CATSDSAAIGDTQYF
-	TRBV7-6	TRBD1	TRBJ1-1	TGTGCCAGCAGCCCCGGACAGGGGGGAGTCACTGAAGCTTTCTTT	CASSPGQGGVTEAFF
-	TRBV7-9	TRBD1	TRBJ1-2	TGTGCCAGCAGTCCGTCAGGGGGCCGTGGCTACACCTTC	CASSPSGGRGYTF
-	TRBV10-2	-	TRBJ1-6	TGCGCCAGCAAGAGTGGGGCACTCAATTCACCCCTCCACTTT	CASKSGALNSPLHF
-	TRBV30	TRBD1	TRBJ2-7	TGTGCCTGGAGTGTACGAGGGGGCAGCTACGAGCAGTACTTC	CAWSVRGGSYEQYF
-	TRBV5-1	TRBD1	TRBJ1-1	TGCGCCAGCAGCCCGGGACAGGGGAACACTGAAGCTTTCTTT	CASSPGQGNTEAFF
-	TRBV5-1	-	TRBJ2-1	TGCGCCAGCAGCCCCAGGAGGCAGCCTGATAACAATGAGCAGTTCTTC	CASSPRRQPDNNEQFF
-	TRBV7-3	-	TRBJ2-6	TGTGCCAGCGGGGTTTGGGGCAGGGAAAGGCCTGGGGCCAACGTCCTGACTTTC	CASGVWGRERPGANVLTF
few	TRBV2	-	TRBJ1-4	TGTGCCAGCGGGACATACAATGAAAAACTGTTTTTT	CASGTYNEKLFF
-	TRBV15	TRBD1	TRBJ1-4	TGTGCCACCAGCAGAGATTTCGGACAGGGCAACGAAAAACTGTTTTTT	CATSRDFGQGNEKLFF
few	TRBV3-1/TRBV3-2	TRBD2	TRBJ2-1	TGTGCCAGCAGAGTCACTTCCGGGACTAGCGGAAATGAGCAGTTCTTC	CASRVTSGTSGNEQFF
-	TRBV18	-	TRBJ2-4	TGTGCCAGCTCACCTCCCAGAGCGGGAGCCAAAAACATTCAGTACTTC	CASSPPRAGAKNIQYF
-	TRBV29-1	-	TRBJ1-1	TGCAGCGCAGGCCGACGACTTATGAACACTGAAGCTTTCTTT	CSAGRRLMNTEAFF
-	TRBV7-6	TRBD1	TRBJ1-4	TGTGCCAGCAGCTTCGGGGCAGGGGGTTACGAAAAACTGTTTTTT	CASSFGAGGYEKLFF
-	TRBV2	-	TRBJ1-1	TGTGCCAGCAGCCCTGGGGCAGCGAACACTGAAGCTTTCTTT	CASSPGAANTEAFF
few	TRBV19	-	TRBJ1-1	TGTGCCAGTTCTCCAAGGGGGAACACTGAAGCTTTCTTT	CASSPRGNTEAFF
few	TRBV2	-	TRBJ1-2	TGTGCCAGCAGTGTCAACAGTAACTATGGCTACACCTTC	CASSVNSNYGYTF
-	TRBV2	TRBD1	TRBJ1-5	TGTGCCAGCAGTGAGGTGGGGGACAGGAATCCCCAGCATTTT	CASSEVGDRNPQHF